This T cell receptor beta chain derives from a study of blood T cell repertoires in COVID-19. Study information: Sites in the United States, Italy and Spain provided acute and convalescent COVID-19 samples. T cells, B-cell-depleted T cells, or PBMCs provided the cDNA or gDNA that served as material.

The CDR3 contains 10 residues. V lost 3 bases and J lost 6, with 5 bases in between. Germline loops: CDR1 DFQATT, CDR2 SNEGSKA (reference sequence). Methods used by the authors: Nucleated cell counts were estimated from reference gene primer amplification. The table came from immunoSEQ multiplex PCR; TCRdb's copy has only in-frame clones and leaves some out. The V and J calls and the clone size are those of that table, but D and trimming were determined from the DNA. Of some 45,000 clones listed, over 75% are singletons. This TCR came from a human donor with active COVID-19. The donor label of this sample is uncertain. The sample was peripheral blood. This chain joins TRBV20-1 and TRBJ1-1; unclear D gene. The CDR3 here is CSAREAEAFF. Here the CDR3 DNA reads TGCAGTGCTAGGGAGGCTGAAGCTTTCTTT.